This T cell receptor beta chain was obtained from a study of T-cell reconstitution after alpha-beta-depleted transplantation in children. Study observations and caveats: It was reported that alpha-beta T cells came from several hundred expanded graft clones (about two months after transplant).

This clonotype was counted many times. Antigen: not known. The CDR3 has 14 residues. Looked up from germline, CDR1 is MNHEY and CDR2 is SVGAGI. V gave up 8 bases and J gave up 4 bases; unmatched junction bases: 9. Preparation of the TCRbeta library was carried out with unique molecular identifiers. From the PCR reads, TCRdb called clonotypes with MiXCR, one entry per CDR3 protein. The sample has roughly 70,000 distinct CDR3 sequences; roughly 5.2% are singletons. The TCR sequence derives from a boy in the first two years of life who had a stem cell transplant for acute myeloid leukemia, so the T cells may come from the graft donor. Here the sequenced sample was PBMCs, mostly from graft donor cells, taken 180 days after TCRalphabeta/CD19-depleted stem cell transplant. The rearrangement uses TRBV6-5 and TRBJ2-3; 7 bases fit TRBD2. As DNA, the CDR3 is TGTGCCAGCGGGGGGGGAGTATCCCCAGATACGCAGTATTTT. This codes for CASGGGVSPDTQYF.